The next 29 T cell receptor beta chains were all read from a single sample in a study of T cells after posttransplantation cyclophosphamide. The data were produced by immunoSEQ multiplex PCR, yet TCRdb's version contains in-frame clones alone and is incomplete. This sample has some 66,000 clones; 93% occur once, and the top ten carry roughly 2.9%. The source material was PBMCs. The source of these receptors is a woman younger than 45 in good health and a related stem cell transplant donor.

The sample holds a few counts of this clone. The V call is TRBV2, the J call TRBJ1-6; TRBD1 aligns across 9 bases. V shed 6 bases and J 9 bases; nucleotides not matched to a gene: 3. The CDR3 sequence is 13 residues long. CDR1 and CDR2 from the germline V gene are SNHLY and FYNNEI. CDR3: CASRGQGPSPLHF. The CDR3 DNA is TGTGCCAGCAGGGGACAGGGACCTTCACCCCTCCACTTT.

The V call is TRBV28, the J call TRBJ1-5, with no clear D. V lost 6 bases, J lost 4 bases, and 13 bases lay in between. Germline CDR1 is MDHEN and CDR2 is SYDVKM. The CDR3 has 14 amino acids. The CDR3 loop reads CASSLYEWNQPQHF. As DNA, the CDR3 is TGTGCCAGCAGCCTTTACGAGTGGAATCAGCCCCAGCATTTT.

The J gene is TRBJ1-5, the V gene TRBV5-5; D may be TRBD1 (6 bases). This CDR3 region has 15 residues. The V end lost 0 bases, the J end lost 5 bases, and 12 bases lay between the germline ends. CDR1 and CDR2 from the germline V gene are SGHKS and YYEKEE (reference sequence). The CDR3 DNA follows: TGTGCCAGCAGCTTGGCGGGACAAGGTTATCAGCCCCAGCATTTT. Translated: CASSLAGQGYQPQHF.

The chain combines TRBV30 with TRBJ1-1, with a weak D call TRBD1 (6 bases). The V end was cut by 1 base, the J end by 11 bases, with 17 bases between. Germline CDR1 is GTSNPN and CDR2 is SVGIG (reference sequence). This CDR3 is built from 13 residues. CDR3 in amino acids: CAWSARDNRMAFF. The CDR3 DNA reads TGTGCCTGGAGTGCCCGGGACAACCGAATGGCTTTCTTT. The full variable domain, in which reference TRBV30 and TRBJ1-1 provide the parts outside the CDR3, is SQTIHQWPATLVQPVGSPLSLECTVEGTSNPNLYWYRQAAGRGLQLLFYSVGIGQISSEVPQNLSASRPQDRQFILSSKKLLLSDSGFYLCAWSARDNRMAFFGQGTRLTVV.

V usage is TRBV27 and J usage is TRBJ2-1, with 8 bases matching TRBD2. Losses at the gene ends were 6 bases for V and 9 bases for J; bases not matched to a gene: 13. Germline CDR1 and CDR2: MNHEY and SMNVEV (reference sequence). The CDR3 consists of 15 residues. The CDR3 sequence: CASSKIRDRGGEQFF. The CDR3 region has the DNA TGTGCCAGCAGCAAGATCCGGGACCGGGGGGGTGAGCAGTTCTTC.

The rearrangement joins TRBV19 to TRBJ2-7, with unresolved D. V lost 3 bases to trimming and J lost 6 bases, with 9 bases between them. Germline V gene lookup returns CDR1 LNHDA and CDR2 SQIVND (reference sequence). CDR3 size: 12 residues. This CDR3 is CASSIGIGEQYF. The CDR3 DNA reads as TGTGCCAGTAGTATTGGAATCGGCGAGCAGTACTTC.

CDR3 coding DNA: TGCGCCAGCAGCCAAGCGATAGGGACAGGGGCCGAAAAACTGTTTTTT. This sequence encodes CASSQAIGTGAEKLFF. The genes are TRBV4-3 and TRBJ1-4; 10 nucleotides align to TRBD1. The CDR3 length is 16 residues. Per the germline V gene, CDR1 is LGHNA and CDR2 is YSLEER. The ends lost 1 base at V and 8 bases at J; junction bases unmatched: 7.

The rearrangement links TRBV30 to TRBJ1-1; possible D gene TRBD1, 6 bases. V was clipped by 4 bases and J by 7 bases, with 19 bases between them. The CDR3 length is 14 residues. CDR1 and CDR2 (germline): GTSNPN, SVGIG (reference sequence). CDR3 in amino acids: CAWTRMGANREAFF. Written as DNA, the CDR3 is TGTGCCTGGACCAGAATGGGGGCAAATCGTGAAGCTTTCTTT. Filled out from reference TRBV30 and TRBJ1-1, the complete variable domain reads SQTIHQWPATLVQPVGSPLSLECTVEGTSNPNLYWYRQAAGRGLQLLFYSVGIGQISSEVPQNLSASRPQDRQFILSSKKLLLSDSGFYLCAWTRMGANREAFFGQGTRLTVV.

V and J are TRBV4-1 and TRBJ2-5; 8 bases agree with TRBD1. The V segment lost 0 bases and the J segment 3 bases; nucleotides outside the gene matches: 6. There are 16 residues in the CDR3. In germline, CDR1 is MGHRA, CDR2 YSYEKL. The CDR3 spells CASSQDQEDREETQYF. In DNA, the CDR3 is TGCGCCAGCAGCCAAGACCAGGAGGACAGGGAAGAGACCCAGTACTTC.

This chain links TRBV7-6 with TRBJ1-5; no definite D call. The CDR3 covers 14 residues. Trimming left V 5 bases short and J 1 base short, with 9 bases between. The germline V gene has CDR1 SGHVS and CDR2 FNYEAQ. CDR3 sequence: CASSHGGSNQPQHF. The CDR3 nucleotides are TGTGCCAGCAGCCACGGTGGGAGCAATCAGCCCCAGCATTTT.

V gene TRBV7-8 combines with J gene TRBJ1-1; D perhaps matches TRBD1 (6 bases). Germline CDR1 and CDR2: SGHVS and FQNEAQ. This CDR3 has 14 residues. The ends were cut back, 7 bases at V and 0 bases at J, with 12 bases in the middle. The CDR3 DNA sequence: TGTGCCAGCAAGTTTCAGGGGTTGAACACTGAAGCTTTCTTT. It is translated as CASKFQGLNTEAFF.

CDR3 residues: CASSLWTGLSSGYTF. DNA for the CDR3: TGTGCCAGCAGTTTATGGACAGGACTGTCAAGTGGCTACACCTTC. The rearrangement joins TRBV28 to TRBJ1-2, with D possibly matching TRBD1 (6 bases). The CDR3 covers 15 residues. Germline assignment: CDR1 MDHEN and CDR2 SYDVKM. Trimming cost V 0 bases and J 7 bases, with 15 bases left between them.

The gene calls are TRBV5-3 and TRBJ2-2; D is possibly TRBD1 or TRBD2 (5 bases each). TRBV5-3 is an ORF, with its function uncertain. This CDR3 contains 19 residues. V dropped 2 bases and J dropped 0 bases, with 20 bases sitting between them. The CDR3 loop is CARSLLLPFRGANTGELFF. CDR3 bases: TGTGCCAGAAGCTTACTATTACCCTTCCGGGGCGCGAACACCGGGGAGCTGTTTTTT.

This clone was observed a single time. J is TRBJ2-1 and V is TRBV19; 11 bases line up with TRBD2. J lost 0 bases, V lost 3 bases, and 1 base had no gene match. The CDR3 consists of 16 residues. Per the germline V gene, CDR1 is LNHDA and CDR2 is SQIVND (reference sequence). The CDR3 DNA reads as TGTGCCAGTAGTATTACTAGCGGGGGCTCCTACAATGAGCAGTTCTTC. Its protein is CASSITSGGSYNEQFF.

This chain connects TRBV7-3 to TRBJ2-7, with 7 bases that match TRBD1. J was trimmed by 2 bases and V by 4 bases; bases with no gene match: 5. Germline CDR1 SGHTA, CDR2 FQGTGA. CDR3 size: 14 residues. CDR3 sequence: CASSSGQVPYEQYF. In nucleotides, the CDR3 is TGTGCCAGCAGCTCCGGACAGGTCCCCTACGAGCAGTACTTC.

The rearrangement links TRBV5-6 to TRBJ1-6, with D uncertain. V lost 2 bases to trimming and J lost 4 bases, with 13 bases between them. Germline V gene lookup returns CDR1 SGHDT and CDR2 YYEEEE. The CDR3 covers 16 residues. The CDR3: CASSLYSASYNSPLHF. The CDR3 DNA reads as TGTGCCAGCAGCTTATATTCTGCCTCATATAATTCACCCCTCCACTTT.

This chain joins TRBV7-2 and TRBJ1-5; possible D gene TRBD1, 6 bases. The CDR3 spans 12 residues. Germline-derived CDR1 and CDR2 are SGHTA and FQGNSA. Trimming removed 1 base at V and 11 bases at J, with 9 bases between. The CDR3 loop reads CASSLVTGTQHF. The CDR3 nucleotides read TGTGCCAGCAGCTTAGTCACAGGGACCCAGCATTTT. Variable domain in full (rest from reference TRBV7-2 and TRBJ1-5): GAGVSQSPSNKVTEKGKDVELRCDPISGHTALYWYRQSLGQGLEFLIYFQGNSAPDKSGLPSDRFSAERTGGSVSTLTIQRTQQEDSAVYLCASSLVTGTQHFGDGTRLSIL.

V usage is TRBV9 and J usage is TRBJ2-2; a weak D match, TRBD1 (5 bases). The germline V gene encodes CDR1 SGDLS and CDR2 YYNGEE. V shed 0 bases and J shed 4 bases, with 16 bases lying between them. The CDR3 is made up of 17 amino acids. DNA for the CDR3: TGTGCCAGCAGCGTAGCCCCTCTAGATAGGGGCACCGGGGAGCTGTTTTTT. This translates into CASSVAPLDRGTGELFF.

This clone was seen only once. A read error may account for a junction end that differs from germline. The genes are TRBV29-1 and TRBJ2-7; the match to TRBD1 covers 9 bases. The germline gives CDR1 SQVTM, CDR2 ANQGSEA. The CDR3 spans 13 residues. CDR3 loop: CSVEGQGVYGQYF. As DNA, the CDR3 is TGCAGCGTTGAAGGACAGGGGGTGTACGGGCAGTACTTC.

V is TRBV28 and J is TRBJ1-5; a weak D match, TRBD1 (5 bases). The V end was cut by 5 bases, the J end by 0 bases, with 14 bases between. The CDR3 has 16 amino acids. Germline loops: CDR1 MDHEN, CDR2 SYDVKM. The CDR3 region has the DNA TGTGCCAGCAGTCCCTGGGCGGACACTAGCAATCAGCCCCAGCATTTT. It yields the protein CASSPWADTSNQPQHF.

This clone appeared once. The CDR3 is CASSLRGDRTSGAAQYF. Here the CDR3 DNA reads TGTGCCAGCAGCCTTAGAGGGGACCGGACTAGCGGGGCGGCCCAGTACTTC. The rearrangement links TRBV7-8 to TRBJ2-5; 12 positions match TRBD2. CDR3 length: 17 residues. CDR1 and CDR2 from the germline V gene are SGHVS and FQNEAQ. V dropped 5 bases and J dropped 9; count of bases not matched to a gene: 16.

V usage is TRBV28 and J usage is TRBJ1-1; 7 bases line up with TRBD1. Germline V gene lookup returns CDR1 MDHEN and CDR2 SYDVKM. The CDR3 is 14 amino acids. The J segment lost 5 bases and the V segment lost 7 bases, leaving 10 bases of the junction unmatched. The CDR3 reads CASKLRGRRTEAFF. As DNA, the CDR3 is TGTGCCAGCAAACTGAGGGGGCGGAGGACTGAAGCTTTCTTT.

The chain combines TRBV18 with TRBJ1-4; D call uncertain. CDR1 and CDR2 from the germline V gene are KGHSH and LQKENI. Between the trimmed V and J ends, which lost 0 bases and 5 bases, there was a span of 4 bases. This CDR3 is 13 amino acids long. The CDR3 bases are TGTGCCAGCTCACCACCGGGAAATGAAAAACTGTTTTTT. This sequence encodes CASSPPGNEKLFF.

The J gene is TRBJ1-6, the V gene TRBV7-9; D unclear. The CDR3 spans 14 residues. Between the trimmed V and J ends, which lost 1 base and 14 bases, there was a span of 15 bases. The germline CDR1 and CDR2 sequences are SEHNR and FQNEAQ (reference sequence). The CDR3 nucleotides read TGTGCCAGCAGCTTAGATGGCTTCTCGTCGGCCCTCCACTTT. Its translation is CASSLDGFSSALHF. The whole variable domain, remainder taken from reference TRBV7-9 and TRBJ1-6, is DTGVSQNPRHKITKRGQNVTFRCDPISEHNRLYWYRQTLGQGPEFLTYFQNEAQLEKSRLLSDRFSAERPKGSFSTLEIQRTEQGDSAMYLCASSLDGFSSALHFGNGTRLTVT.

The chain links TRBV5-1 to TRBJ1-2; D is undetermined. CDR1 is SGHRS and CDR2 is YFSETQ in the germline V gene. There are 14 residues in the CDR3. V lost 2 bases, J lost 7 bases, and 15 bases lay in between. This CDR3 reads CASSLTEVHRGYTF. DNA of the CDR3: TGCGCCAGCAGCTTAACAGAGGTTCATCGTGGCTACACCTTC.

The CDR3 DNA reads TGTGCCAGCACCCTGACAGGGGATGAAAAACTGTTTTTT. Translation gives CASTLTGDEKLFF. The rearrangement joins TRBV7-2 to TRBJ1-4; 8 bases align to TRBD1. The CDR3 length is 13 residues. V shed 7 bases, J shed 6 bases, and the junction held 4 bases outside the gene matches. Germline-derived CDR1 and CDR2 are SGHTA and FQGNSA.

CDR3 sequence: CASSAGRATDTQYF. CDR3 nucleotide sequence: TGTGCCAGCAGTGCTGGAAGGGCCACAGATACGCAGTATTTT. The chain has TRBV6-4 and TRBJ2-3, with D unresolved. In germline, CDR1 is MRHNA, CDR2 SNTAGT. Trimming removed 4 bases from V and 2 bases from J, with 10 bases in between. The CDR3 runs 14 residues.

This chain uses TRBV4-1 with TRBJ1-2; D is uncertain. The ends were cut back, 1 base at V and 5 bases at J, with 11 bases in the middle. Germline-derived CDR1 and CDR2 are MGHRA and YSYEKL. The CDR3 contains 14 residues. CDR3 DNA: TGCGCCAGCAGCCAAGCTTTAGGGAAATATGGCTACACCTTC. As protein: CASSQALGKYGYTF.

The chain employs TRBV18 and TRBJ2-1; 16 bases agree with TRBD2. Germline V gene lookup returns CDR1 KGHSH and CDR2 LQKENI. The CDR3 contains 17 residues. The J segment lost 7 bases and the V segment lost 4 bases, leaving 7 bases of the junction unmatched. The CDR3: CASSRPGLAGGSNEQFF. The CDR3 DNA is TGTGCCAGCTCACGGCCGGGACTAGCGGGGGGGTCGAATGAGCAGTTCTTC.